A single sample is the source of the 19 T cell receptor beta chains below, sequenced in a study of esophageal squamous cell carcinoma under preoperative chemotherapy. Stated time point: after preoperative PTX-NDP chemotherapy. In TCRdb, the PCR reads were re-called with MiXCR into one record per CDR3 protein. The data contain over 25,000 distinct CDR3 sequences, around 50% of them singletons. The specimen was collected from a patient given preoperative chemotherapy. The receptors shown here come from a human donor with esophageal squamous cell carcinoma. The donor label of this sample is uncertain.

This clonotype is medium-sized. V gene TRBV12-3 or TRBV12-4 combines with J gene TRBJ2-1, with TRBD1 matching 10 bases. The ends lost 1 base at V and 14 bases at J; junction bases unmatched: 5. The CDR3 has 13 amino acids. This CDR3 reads CASSLGTGGWKFF. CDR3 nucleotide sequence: TGTGCCAGCAGTTTAGGGACAGGGGGTTGGAAGTTCTTC.

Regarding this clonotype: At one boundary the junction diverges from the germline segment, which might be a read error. The CDR3 nucleotides are TGTGCCAGCAGCTTAAAGCGGCGAGGCAAAAACATGCAGTATTTC. Translating it yields CASSLKRRGKNMQYF. The gene calls are TRBV7-2 and TRBJ2-3, with D maybe TRBD2 (5 bases). The CDR3 is made up of 15 amino acids. CDR1 and CDR2 (germline): SGHTA, FQGNSA. Supplemented by reference TRBV7-2 and TRBJ2-3, the full variable domain reads GAGVSQSPSNKVTEKGKDVELRCDPISGHTALYWYRQSLGQGLEFLIYFQGNSAPDKSGLPSDRFSAERTGGSVSTLTIQRTQQEDSAVYLCASSLKRRGKNMQYFGPGTRLTVL.

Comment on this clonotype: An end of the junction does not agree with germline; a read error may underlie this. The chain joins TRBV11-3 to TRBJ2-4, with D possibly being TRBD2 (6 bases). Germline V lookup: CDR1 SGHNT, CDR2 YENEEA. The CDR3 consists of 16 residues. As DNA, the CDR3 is TGTGCGTGCCGCGTCGCGGGGCGGCGAGTCAAAAACACTCAGTACTTC. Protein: CACRVAGRRVKNTQYF.

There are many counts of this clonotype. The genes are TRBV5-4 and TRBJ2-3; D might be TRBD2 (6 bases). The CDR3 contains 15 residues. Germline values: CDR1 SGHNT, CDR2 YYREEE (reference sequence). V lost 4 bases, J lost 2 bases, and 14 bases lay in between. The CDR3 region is CASSVLWTNTDTQYF. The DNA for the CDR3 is TGTGCCAGCAGCGTATTGTGGACTAACACAGATACGCAGTATTTT. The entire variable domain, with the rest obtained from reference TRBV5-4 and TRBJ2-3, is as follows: ETGVTQSPTHLIKTRGQQVTLRCSSQSGHNTVSWYQQALGQGPQFIFQYYREEENGRGNFPPRFSGLQFPNYSSELNVNALELDDSALYLCASSVLWTNTDTQYFGPGTRLTVL.

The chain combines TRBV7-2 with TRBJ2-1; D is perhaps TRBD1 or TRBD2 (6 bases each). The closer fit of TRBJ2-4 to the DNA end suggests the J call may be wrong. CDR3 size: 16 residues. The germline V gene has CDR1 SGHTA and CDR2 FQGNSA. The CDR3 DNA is TGTGCCAGCGGGTTGCTGGGGGGCCGAGACCAAGACATTCAGTACTTC. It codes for CASGLLGGRDQDIQYF.

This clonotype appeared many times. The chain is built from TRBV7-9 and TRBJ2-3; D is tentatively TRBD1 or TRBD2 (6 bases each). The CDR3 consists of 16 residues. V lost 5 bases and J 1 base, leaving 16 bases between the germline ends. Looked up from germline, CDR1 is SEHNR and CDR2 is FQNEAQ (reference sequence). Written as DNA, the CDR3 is TGTGCCAGCAGCCCGGGGGACATTCCTGGCACAGATACGCAGTATTTT. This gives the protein CASSPGDIPGTDTQYF.

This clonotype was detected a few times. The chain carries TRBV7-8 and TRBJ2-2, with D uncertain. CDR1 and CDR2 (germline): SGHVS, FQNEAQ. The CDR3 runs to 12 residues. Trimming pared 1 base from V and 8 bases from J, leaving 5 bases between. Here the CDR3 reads CASSLEAGELFF. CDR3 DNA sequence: TGTGCCAGCAGCTTAGAAGCTGGGGAGCTGTTTTTT.

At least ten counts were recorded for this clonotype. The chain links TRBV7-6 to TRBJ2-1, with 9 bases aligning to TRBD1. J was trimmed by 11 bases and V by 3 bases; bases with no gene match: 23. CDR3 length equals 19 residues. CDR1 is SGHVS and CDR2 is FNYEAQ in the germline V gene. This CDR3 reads CASSFTRTGAHTITSKQFF. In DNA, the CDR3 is TGTGCCAGCAGCTTCACCCGGACAGGGGCCCACACGATTACCTCGAAGCAGTTCTTC.

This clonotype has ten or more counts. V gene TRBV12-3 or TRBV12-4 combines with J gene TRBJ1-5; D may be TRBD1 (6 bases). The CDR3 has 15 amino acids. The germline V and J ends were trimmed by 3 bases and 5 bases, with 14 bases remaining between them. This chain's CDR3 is CASSFRQGRDQPQHF. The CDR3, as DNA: TGTGCCAGCAGTTTCCGGCAGGGGAGGGATCAGCCCCAGCATTTT.

CDR3 coding DNA: TGTGCCAGCGCGGACCTCGGGGGCGGTCCCCATGATACCCAGTACTTC. Translated: CASADLGGGPHDTQYF. The genes are TRBV7-8 and TRBJ2-5; D may match TRBD1 or TRBD2 (6 bases each). The CDR3 length is 16 residues. The germline gives CDR1 SGHVS, CDR2 FQNEAQ. V shed 8 bases and J shed 8 bases, with 27 bases lying between them.

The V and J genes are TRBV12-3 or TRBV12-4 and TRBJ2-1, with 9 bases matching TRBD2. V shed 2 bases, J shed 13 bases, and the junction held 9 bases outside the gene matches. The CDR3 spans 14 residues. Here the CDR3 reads CASSLMRGGETQFF. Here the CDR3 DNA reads TGTGCCAGCAGTTTAATGCGGGGGGGAGAGACCCAGTTCTTC.

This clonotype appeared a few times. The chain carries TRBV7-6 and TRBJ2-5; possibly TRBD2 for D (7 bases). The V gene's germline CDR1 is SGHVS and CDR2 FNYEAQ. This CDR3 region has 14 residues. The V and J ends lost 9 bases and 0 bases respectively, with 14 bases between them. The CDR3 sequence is CARRGGGDQETQYF. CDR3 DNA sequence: TGTGCCAGGCGCGGGGGCGGTGACCAAGAGACCCAGTACTTC.

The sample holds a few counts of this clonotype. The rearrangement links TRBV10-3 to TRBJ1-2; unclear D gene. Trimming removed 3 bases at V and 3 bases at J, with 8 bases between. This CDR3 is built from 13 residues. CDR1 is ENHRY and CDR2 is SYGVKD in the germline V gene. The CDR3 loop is CAISEGPDYGYTF. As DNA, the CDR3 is TGTGCCATCAGTGAAGGGCCGGACTATGGCTACACCTTC.

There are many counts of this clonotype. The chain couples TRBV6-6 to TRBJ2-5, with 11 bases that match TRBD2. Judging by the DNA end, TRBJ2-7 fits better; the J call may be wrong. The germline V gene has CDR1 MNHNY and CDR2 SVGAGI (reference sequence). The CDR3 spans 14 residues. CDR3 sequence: CASSRTSGGYEQYF. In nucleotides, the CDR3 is TGTGCCAGCAGCCGCACTAGCGGGGGATACGAGCAGTACTTC.

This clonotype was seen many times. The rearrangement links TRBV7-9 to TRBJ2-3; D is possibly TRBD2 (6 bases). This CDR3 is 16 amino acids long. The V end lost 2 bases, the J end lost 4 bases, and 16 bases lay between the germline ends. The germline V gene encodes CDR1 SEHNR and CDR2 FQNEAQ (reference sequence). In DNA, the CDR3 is TGTGCCAGCAGCTTACTTCAGCGGCGGGACCCAGATACGCAGTATTTT. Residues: CASSLLQRRDPDTQYF.

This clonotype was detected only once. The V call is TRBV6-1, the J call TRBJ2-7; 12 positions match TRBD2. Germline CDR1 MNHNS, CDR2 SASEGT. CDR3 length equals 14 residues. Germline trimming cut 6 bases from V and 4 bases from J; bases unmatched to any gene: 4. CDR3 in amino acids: CASRRLAGVYEQYF. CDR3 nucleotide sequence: TGTGCCAGCAGGAGACTAGCGGGAGTGTACGAGCAGTACTTC.

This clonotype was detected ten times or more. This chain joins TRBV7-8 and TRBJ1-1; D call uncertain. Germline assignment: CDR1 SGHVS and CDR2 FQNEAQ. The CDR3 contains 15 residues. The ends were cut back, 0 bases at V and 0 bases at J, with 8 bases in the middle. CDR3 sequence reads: CASSLAITLNTEAFF. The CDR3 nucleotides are TGTGCCAGCAGCTTAGCGATCACTTTGAACACTGAAGCTTTCTTT.

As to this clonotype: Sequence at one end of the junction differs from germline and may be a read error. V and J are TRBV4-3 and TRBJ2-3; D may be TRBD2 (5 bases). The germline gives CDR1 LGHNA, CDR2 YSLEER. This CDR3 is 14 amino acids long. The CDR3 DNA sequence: TGCGCCAGCAGCCAAGGGGGAGCCACAGATACTCAGTATTTC. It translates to CASSQGGATDTQYF.

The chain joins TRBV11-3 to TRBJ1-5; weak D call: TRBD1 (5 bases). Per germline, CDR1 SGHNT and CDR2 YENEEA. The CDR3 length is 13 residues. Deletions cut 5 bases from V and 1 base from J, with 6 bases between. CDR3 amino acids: CASSPGSNQPQHF. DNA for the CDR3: TGTGCCAGCAGCCCAGGGAGCAATCAGCCCCAGCATTTT.